Listed below are T cell receptor beta chains from one sample, sequenced in a study of T-cell memory formation after mild COVID-19. TCRdb reprocessed the 5' RACE reads via MiXCR and lists one record per CDR3 protein. Of around 410,000 distinct CDR3 sequences listed, 20% to 30% are singletons. The sample comprised PBMCs or a T cell subset sorted from them (not recorded which). Every receptor here comes from an adult woman who had mild COVID-19 (a few samples of this study predate the infection). Cell type and time point are not known. CDR3s include the opening cysteine and the closing phenylalanine or tryptophan. D genes are given only for firm matches. For some rows the clone size is stated as once, few or many, or as a class when expanded; others skip it.

v_gene: TRBV6-1; abundance: few; j_gene: TRBJ2-5; d_gene: TRBD2; len: 14; CDR3aa: CASSEWREKETQYF; CDR3nt: TGTGCCAGCAGTGAATGGCGGGAGAAAGAGACCCAGTACTTC
v_gene: TRBV15; abundance: .; j_gene: TRBJ2-1; d_gene: TRBD2; len: 18; CDR3aa: CATSIRQGLAGSYNEQFF; CDR3nt: TGTGCCACCAGCATAAGACAGGGACTAGCGGGATCCTACAATGAGCAGTTCTTC
v_gene: TRBV5-1; abundance: few; j_gene: TRBJ2-1; d_gene: TRBD2; len: 16; CDR3aa: CASSLLWEGTVGEQFF; CDR3nt: TGCGCCAGCAGCTTGCTCTGGGAGGGTACGGTCGGTGAGCAGTTCTTC
v_gene: TRBV6-2/TRBV6-3; abundance: .; j_gene: TRBJ2-3; d_gene: TRBD2; len: 15; CDR3aa: CVTSGTSFPGDTQYF; CDR3nt: TGTGTCACTTCCGGGACTAGCTTCCCAGGGGATACGCAGTATTTT
v_gene: TRBV12-3/TRBV12-4; abundance: few; j_gene: TRBJ2-7; d_gene: TRBD2; len: 15; CDR3aa: CASRTRAGGSYEQYF; CDR3nt: TGTGCCAGCAGGACCCGGGCGGGGGGTTCCTACGAGCAGTACTTC
v_gene: TRBV10-3; abundance: .; j_gene: TRBJ2-1; d_gene: TRBD2; len: 16; CDR3aa: CAISEGLAGESYEQFF; CDR3nt: TGTGCCATCAGTGAGGGACTAGCGGGAGAGTCATATGAGCAGTTCTTC
v_gene: TRBV6-6; abundance: few; j_gene: TRBJ2-3; d_gene: .; len: 14; CDR3aa: CASSYSTGTDTQYF; CDR3nt: TGTGCCAGCAGTTACTCGACAGGCACAGATACGCAGTATTTT
v_gene: TRBV20-1; abundance: .; j_gene: TRBJ2-1; d_gene: TRBD2; len: 14; CDR3aa: CSAAPSGGWNEQFF; CDR3nt: TGCAGTGCTGCCCCTAGCGGGGGTTGGAATGAGCAGTTCTTC
v_gene: TRBV10-2; abundance: .; j_gene: TRBJ2-5; d_gene: TRBD2; len: 13; CDR3aa: CASTVGGGETQYF; CDR3nt: TGCGCCAGCACCGTCGGGGGGGGAGAGACCCAGTACTTC
v_gene: TRBV12-3/TRBV12-4; abundance: many; j_gene: TRBJ2-7; d_gene: .; len: 13; CDR3aa: CASSLGTTYEQYF; CDR3nt: TGTGCCAGCAGTTTAGGCACTACCTACGAGCAGTACTTC
v_gene: TRBV10-3; abundance: .; j_gene: TRBJ2-6; d_gene: .; len: 15; CDR3aa: CAISLDSSGANVLTF; CDR3nt: TGTGCCATCAGCCTAGACAGCTCTGGGGCCAACGTCCTGACTTTC
v_gene: TRBV6-1; abundance: many; j_gene: TRBJ1-2; d_gene: .; len: 19; CDR3aa: CASSEPSRAFYGRNYGYTF; CDR3nt: TGTGCCAGCAGTGAGCCAAGTCGAGCCTTTTATGGCAGGAACTATGGCTACACCTTC
v_gene: TRBV29-1; abundance: .; j_gene: TRBJ1-1; d_gene: .; len: 12; CDR3aa: CSVDRTYTEAFF; CDR3nt: TGCAGCGTTGATCGGACATACACTGAAGCTTTCTTT
v_gene: TRBV12-3/TRBV12-4; abundance: .; j_gene: TRBJ2-1; d_gene: .; len: 15; CDR3aa: CASSPATRSYNEQFF; CDR3nt: TGTGCCAGCAGCCCCGCGACTAGGTCCTACAATGAGCAGTTCTTC
v_gene: TRBV29-1; abundance: few; j_gene: TRBJ2-1; d_gene: .; len: 12; CDR3aa: CSVFPSYNEQFF; CDR3nt: TGCAGCGTTTTTCCATCCTACAATGAGCAGTTCTTC
v_gene: TRBV2; abundance: few; j_gene: TRBJ2-1; d_gene: TRBD2; len: 16; CDR3aa: CASSGEINSGRDEQFF; CDR3nt: TGTGCCAGCAGCGGAGAGATCAATAGCGGGAGGGATGAGCAGTTCTTC
v_gene: TRBV7-8; abundance: .; j_gene: TRBJ1-1; d_gene: .; len: 17; CDR3aa: CASSLAAWAEMNTEAFF; CDR3nt: TGTGCCAGCAGCTTAGCGGCTTGGGCAGAAATGAACACTGAAGCTTTCTTT
v_gene: TRBV10-3; abundance: few; j_gene: TRBJ2-1; d_gene: TRBD2; len: 16; CDR3aa: CAISVPGTSGPNEQFF; CDR3nt: TGTGCCATCAGTGTTCCCGGGACTAGCGGGCCCAATGAGCAGTTCTTC
v_gene: TRBV2; abundance: .; j_gene: TRBJ2-7; d_gene: .; len: 13; CDR3aa: CASAGPESYEQYF; CDR3nt: TGTGCCAGCGCCGGGCCCGAATCCTACGAGCAGTACTTC
v_gene: TRBV29-1; abundance: few; j_gene: TRBJ1-6; d_gene: TRBD1; len: 14; CDR3aa: CSARTGVENSPLHF; CDR3nt: TGCAGCGCCAGGACAGGTGTGGAAAATTCACCCCTCCACTTT
v_gene: TRBV5-4; abundance: few; j_gene: TRBJ1-2; d_gene: .; len: 13; CDR3aa: CASSLDWNYGYTF; CDR3nt: TGTGCCAGCAGCTTGGACTGGAACTATGGCTACACCTTC
v_gene: TRBV29-1; abundance: many; j_gene: TRBJ2-7; d_gene: .; len: 13; CDR3aa: CSVEGLVGPEQYF; CDR3nt: TGCAGCGTTGAAGGCCTAGTGGGTCCCGAGCAGTACTTC
v_gene: TRBV6-2/TRBV6-3; abundance: few; j_gene: TRBJ1-5; d_gene: .; len: 14; CDR3aa: CASSRAYSNQPQHF; CDR3nt: TGTGCCAGCAGCAGGGCTTATAGCAATCAGCCCCAGCATTTT